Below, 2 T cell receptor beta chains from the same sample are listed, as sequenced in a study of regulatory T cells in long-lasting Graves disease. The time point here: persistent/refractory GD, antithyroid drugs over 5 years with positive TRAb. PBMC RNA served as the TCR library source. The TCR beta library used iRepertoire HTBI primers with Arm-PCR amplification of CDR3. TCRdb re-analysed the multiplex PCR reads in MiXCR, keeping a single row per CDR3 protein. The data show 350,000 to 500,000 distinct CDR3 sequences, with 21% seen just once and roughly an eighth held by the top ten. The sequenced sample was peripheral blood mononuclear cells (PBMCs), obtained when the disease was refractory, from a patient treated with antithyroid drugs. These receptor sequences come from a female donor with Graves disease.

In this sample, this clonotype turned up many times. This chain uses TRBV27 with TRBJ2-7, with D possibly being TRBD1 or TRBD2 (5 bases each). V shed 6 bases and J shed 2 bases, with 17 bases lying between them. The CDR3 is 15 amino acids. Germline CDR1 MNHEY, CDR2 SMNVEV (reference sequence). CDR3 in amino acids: CASRRDRLHAYEQYF. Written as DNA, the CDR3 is TGTGCCAGCAGAAGGGACCGTCTTCATGCCTACGAGCAGTACTTC.

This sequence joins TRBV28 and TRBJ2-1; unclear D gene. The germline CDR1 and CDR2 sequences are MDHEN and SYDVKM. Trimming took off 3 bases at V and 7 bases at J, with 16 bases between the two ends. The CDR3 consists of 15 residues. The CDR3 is CASSLLSPKKNEQFF. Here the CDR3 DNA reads TGTGCCAGCAGTTTGTTATCTCCCAAGAAGAATGAGCAGTTCTTC.